This record covers a single TCR beta chain. The antigen is not known. This CDR3 contains 13 residues. Unmatched junction bases numbered 4, after V lost 3 bases and J lost 6 bases. In germline, CDR1 is GTSNPN, CDR2 SVGIG (reference sequence). These data are taken from a study of molecular identifiers for immune sequencing clone quantification. The wider study: The replicate experiment used RNA from 20,000 or 100,000 naive CD8 cells. This RNA was split into five aliquots, and four of them were sequenced. Overall study results and limits: The share of molecules held by clones above 20 RNA copies was over 98% in effector cells and under 1% in naive cells.

It was with previously described methods and listed TCR primers that bulk TCR libraries were made. TCRdb used MiXCR to reprocess the PCR reads, holding one entry per CDR3 protein. The data show over 300,000 distinct CDR3 sequences, 24% seen once. The sorting of naive CD8 T cells used the CD8+CD4-CCR7+CD45RA+ phenotype. The source material was naive CD8+ T cells from blood, with Jurkat cell RNA spiked in. Subset here: FACS-sorted CD8+CD4-CCR7+CD45RA+ naive T cells. The clonotype comes from a human donor in good health. Some libraries in this study had Jurkat cell RNA spiked in. V is TRBV30 and J is TRBJ1-5; 8 bases map to TRBD1. For the CDR3, the DNA is TGTGCCTGGAGCGGACAGGGCACTCAGCCCCAGCATTTT. Its translation: CAWSGQGTQPQHF.